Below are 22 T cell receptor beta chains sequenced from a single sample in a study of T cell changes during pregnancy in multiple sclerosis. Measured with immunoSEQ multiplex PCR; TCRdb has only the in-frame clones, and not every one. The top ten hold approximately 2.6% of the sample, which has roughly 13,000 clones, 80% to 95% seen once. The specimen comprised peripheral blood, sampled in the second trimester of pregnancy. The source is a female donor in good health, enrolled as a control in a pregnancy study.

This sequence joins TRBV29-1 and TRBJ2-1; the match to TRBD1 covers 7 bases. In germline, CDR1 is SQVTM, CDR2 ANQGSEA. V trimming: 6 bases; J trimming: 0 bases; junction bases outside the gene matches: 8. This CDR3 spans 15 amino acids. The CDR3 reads CSVSTGASSYNEQFF. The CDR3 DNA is TGCAGCGTATCCACAGGGGCTAGCTCCTACAATGAGCAGTTCTTC.

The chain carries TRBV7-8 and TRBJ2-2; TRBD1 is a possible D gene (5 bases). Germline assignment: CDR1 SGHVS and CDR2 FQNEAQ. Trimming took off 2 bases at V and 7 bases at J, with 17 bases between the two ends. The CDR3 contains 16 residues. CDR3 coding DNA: TGTGCCAGCAGCTTATACTCCGAAGGGGCGATCGGGGAGCTGTTTTTT. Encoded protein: CASSLYSEGAIGELFF.

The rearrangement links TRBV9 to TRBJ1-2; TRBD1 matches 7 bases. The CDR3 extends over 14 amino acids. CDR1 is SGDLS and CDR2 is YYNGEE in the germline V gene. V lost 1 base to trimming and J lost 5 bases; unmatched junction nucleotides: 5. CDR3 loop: CASSVLGQSYGYTF. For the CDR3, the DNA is TGTGCCAGCAGCGTACTGGGACAGTCATATGGCTACACCTTC.

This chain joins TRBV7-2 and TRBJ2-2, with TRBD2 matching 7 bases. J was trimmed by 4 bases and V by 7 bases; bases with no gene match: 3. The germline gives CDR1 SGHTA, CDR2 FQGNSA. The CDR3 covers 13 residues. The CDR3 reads CASTLAATGELFF. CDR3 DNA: TGTGCCAGCACCCTAGCGGCCACCGGGGAGCTGTTTTTT. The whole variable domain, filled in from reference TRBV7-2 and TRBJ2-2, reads GAGVSQSPSNKVTEKGKDVELRCDPISGHTALYWYRQSLGQGLEFLIYFQGNSAPDKSGLPSDRFSAERTGGSVSTLTIQRTQQEDSAVYLCASTLAATGELFFGEGSRLTVL.

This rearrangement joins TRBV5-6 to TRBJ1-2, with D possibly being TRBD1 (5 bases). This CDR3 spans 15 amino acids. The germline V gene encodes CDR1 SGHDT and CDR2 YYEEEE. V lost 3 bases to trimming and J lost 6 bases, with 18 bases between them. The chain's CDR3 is CASSSVLLGADGYTF. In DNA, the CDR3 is TGTGCCAGCAGCTCCGTCCTTCTTGGGGCGGATGGCTACACCTTC.

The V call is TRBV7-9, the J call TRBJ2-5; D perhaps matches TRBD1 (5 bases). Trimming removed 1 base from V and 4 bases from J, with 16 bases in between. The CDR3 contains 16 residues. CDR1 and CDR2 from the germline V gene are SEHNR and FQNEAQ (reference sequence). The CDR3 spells CASSLGIAGMGETQYF. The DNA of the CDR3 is TGTGCCAGCAGCTTAGGGATTGCAGGGATGGGAGAGACCCAGTACTTC.

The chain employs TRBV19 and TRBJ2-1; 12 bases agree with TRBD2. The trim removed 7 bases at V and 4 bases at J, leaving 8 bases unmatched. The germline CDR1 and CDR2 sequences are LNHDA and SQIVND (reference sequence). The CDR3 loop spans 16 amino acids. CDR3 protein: CASTVLAGGPYNEQFF. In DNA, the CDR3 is TGTGCCAGTACCGTCCTAGCGGGAGGGCCTTACAATGAGCAGTTCTTC.

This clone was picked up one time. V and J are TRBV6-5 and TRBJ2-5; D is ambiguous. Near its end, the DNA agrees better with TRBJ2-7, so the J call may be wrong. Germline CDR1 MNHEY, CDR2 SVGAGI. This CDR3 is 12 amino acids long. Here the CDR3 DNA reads TGTGCCAGCAGTTACCTTGGAGCCGAGCAGTACTTC. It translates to CASSYLGAEQYF.

The CDR3 nucleotides read TGCGCCAGCAGCCACGGTGACAGGGATGAGCAGTTCTTC. Protein sequence: CASSHGDRDEQFF. The chain uses TRBV4-3 and TRBJ2-1; 7 positions agree with TRBD1. Germline lookup yields CDR1 LGHNA and CDR2 YSLEER. This CDR3 is built from 13 residues. Unmatched junction bases numbered 4, after V lost 3 bases and J lost 8 bases.

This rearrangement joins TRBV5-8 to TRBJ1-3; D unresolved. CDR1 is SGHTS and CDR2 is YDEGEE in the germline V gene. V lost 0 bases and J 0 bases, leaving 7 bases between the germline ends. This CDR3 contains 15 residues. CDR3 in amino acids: CASSLDTGSGNTIYF. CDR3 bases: TGTGCCAGCAGCTTGGACACGGGCTCTGGAAACACCATATATTTT.

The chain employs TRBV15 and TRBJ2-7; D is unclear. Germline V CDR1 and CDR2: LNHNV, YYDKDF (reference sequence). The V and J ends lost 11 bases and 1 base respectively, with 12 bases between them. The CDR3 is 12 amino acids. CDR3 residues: CAAGSHSYEQYF. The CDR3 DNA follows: TGTGCCGCCGGGTCCCATTCCTACGAGCAGTACTTC.

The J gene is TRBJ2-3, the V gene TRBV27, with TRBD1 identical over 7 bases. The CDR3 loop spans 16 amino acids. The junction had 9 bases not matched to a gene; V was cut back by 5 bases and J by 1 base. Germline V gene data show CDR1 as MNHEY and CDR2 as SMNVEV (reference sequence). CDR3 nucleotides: TGTGCCAGCAGTAGCCTGACAGGGAAAGGCACAGATACGCAGTATTTT. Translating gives CASSSLTGKGTDTQYF.

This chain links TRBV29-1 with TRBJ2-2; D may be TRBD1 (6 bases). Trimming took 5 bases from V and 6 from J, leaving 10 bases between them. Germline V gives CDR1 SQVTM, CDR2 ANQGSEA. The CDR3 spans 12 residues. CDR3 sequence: CSVKGESGELFF. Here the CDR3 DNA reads TGCAGCGTTAAGGGGGAGTCCGGGGAGCTGTTTTTT.

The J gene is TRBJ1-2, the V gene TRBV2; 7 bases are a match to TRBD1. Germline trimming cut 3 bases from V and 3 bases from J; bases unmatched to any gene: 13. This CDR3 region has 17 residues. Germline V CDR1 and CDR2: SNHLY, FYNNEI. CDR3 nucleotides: TGTGCCAGCAGTGAGTCCAGGGGGAGTTGGTGGGACTATGGCTACACCTTC. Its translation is CASSESRGSWWDYGYTF. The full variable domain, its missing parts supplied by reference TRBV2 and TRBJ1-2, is EPEVTQTPSHQVTQMGQEVILRCVPISNHLYFYWYRQILGQKVEFLVSFYNNEISEKSEIFDDQFSVERPDGSNFTLKIRSTKLEDSAMYFCASSESRGSWWDYGYTFGSGTRLTVV.

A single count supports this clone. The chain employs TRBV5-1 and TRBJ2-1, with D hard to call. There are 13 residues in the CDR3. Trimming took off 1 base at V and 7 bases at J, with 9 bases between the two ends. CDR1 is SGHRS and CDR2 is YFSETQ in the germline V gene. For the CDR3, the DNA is TGCGCCAGCAGCTTGTCGGTGGTTAATGAGCAGTTCTTC. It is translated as CASSLSVVNEQFF.

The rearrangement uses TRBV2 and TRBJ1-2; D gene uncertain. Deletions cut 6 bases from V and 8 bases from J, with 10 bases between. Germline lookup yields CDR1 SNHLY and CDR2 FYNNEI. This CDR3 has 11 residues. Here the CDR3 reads CASRTLLGYTF. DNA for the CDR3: TGTGCCAGCAGGACACTTTTAGGCTACACCTTC.

CDR3 sequence reads: CASRDGLGPNTEAFF. DNA for the CDR3: TGCGCCAGCAGGGACGGCCTGGGGCCGAACACTGAAGCTTTCTTT. The chain couples TRBV5-1 to TRBJ1-1; D is possibly TRBD1 (5 bases). Germline CDR1 SGHRS, CDR2 YFSETQ. The CDR3 covers 15 residues. V dropped 5 bases and J dropped 1 base, with 15 bases sitting between them.

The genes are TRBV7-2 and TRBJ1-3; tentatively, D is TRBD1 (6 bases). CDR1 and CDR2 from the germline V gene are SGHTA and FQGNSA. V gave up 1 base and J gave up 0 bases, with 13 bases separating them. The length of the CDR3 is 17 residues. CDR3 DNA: TGTGCCAGCAGCTTAGTGGGGGCAGGCCACTCTGGAAACACCATATATTTT. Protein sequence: CASSLVGAGHSGNTIYF.

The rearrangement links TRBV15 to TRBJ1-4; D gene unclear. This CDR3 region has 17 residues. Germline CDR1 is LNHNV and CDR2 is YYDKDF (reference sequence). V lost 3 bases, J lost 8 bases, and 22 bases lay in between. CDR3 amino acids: CATSSHLGGRGGEKLFF. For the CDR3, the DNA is TGTGCCACCAGCAGTCATCTCGGAGGGCGGGGTGGAGAAAAACTGTTTTTT.

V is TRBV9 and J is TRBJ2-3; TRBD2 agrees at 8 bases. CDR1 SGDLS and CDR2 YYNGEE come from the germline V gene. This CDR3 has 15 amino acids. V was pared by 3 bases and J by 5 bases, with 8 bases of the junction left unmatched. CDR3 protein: CASSALSLAGDTQYF. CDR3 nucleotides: TGTGCCAGCAGCGCCCTCTCGCTAGCGGGAGATACGCAGTATTTT.

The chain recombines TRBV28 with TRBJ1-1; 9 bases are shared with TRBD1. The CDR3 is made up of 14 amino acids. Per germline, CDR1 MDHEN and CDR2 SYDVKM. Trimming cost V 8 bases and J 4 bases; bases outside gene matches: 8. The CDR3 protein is CASGRQGGGTEAFF. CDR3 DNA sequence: TGTGCCAGCGGGAGACAGGGGGGGGGCACTGAAGCTTTCTTT. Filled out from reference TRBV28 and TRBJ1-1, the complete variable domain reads DVKVTQSSRYLVKRTGEKVFLECVQDMDHENMFWYRQDPGLGLRLIYFSYDVKMKEKGDIPEGYSVSREKKERFSLILESASTNQTSMYLCASGRQGGGTEAFFGQGTRLTVV.

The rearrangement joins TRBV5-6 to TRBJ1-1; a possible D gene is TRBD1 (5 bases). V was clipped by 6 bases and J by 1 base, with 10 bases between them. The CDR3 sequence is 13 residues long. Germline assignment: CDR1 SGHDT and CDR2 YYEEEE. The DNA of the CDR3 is TGTGCCAGCACCTGGGGGGGGAACACTGAAGCTTTCTTT. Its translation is CASTWGGNTEAFF.